This T cell receptor (beta chain) was sequenced during a study of T-cell memory formation after mild COVID-19. CDR1 is SGHVS, CDR2 FNYEAQ, per germline. This CDR3 is built from 13 residues. The ends lost 5 bases at V and 4 bases at J; junction bases unmatched: 5. In TCRdb, the 5' RACE reads were re-called with MiXCR into one record per CDR3 protein. The sample lists 500,000 to 550,000 distinct CDR3 sequences, around 20% occurring once. V and J are TRBV7-6 and TRBJ2-7, with TRBD2 matching over 7 bases. The TCR comes from an adult woman who had mild COVID-19 (a few samples of this study predate the infection). Cell type and time point are not known. The sequencing sample was made of PBMCs or a T cell subset sorted from them (not recorded which). DNA for the CDR3: TGTGCCAGCAGCAAACCCGGGGGGTACGAGCAGTACTTC. The encoded protein is CASSKPGGYEQYF.